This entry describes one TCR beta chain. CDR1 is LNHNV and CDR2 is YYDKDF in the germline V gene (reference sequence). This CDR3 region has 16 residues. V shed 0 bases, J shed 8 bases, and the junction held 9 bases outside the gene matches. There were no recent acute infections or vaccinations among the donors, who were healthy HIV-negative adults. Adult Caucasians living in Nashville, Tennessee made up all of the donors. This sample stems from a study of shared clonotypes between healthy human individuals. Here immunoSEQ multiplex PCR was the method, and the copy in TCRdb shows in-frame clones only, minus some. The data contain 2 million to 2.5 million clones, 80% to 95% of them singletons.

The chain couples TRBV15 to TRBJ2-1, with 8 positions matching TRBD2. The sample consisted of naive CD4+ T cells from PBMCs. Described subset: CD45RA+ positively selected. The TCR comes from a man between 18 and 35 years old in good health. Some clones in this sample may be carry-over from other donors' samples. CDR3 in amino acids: CATSRDGTSGGHEQFF. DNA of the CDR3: TGTGCCACCAGCAGAGATGGGACTAGTGGAGGGCATGAGCAGTTCTTC.